A single T cell receptor (beta chain) is shown here with its context. This is likely an artifact of a read error, given a far larger clone one base away. This CDR3 is built from 16 residues. CDR1 SGHAT and CDR2 FQNNGV come from the germline V gene. V trimming: 2 bases; J trimming: 11 bases; junction bases outside the gene matches: 13. This entry belongs to a study of regulatory T cells in long-lasting Graves disease. Time point noted: newly diagnosed GD, antithyroid drugs for less than 3 months. There was RNA extracted from PBMCs, and the TCR library was made from it. Investigators prepared the TCR beta libraries by applying iRepertoire HTBI primers and Arm-PCR of CDR3 regions. TCRdb recomputed calls from the multiplex PCR reads with MiXCR, one row per CDR3 protein. The top ten hold roughly 15% of the sample, which has 350,000 to 500,000 distinct CDR3 sequences, 11% to 15% seen once. Another study also made use of these data, one on T cells in Graves' hyperthyroidism and ophthalmopathy.

The chain employs TRBV11-2 and TRBJ2-5, with 11 bases aligning to TRBD2. The sample in question was peripheral blood mononuclear cells (PBMCs), obtained at new diagnosis, from a patient treated with antithyroid drugs. The sequence was obtained from a woman aged 45-65 years with Graves disease. CDR3 region: CASSLRWLAGGDEQYF. CDR3 bases: TGTGCCAGCAGCTTAAGGTGGCTAGCGGGAGGCGATGAGCAGTACTTC.